These T cell receptor beta chains were read from a single sample in a study of cytomegalovirus exposure and HLA in healthy donors. Sequenced by immunoSEQ multiplex PCR; TCRdb stores in-frame clones only, minus some. This sample's clone table lists roughly 50,000 clones. Sequencing input: PBMCs. These receptors originate from a man aged 35 to 55 in good health and CMV-seropositive. CDR3s include the opening cysteine and the closing phenylalanine or tryptophan. The D gene is left open where the match is weak.

d_call	j_call	v_call	cdr3_nt	cdr3_aa
TRBD2	TRBJ2-7	TRBV27	TGTGCCAGCAGCGGGGGGGGGTCCTACGAGCAGTACTTC	CASSGGGSYEQYF
TRBD2	TRBJ2-1	TRBV28	TGTGCCAGCAGGCCCGACGGACTAGCGGGGGGTTATTACAATGAGCAGTTCTTC	CASRPDGLAGGYYNEQFF
TRBD2	TRBJ2-1	TRBV9	TGTGCCAGCAGCGCCTCCTGGTCAAGCGGGGGATACAATGAGCAGTTCTTC	CASSASWSSGGYNEQFF
TRBD2	TRBJ2-1	TRBV18	TGTGCCAGCTCACCAGGACTAGCGGATCACAATGAGCAGTTCTTC	CASSPGLADHNEQFF
TRBD2	TRBJ2-2	TRBV19	TGTGCCAGTAGTGAGGGACTAGCGGGAGGGAAAGGGACCGGGGAGCTGTTTTTT	CASSEGLAGGKGTGELFF
NA	TRBJ1-2	TRBV9	TGTGCCAGCTCTAGCGGGCTTGGCTATGGCTACACCTTC	CASSSGLGYGYTF
NA	TRBJ2-7	TRBV30	TGTGCCTGGAAAGTGAATGACTACGAGCAGTACTTC	CAWKVNDYEQYF
NA	TRBJ1-5	TRBV28	TGTGCCAGCAGCCGCGGCCAAACCATCACCCGGCCCCAGCATTTT	CASSRGQTITRPQHF
NA	TRBJ1-2	TRBV6-5	TGTGCCAGCACCAAAGGGGGGAGGGGAGGCTACACCTTC	CASTKGGRGGYTF
NA	TRBJ1-5	TRBV4-2	TGTGCCAGCAGCCAACGGCGGGGAAACAATCAGCCCCAGCATTTT	CASSQRRGNNQPQHF
NA	TRBJ2-1	TRBV7-2	TGTGCCAGCACGACTAGGGGCGGCGATGAGCAGTTCTTC	CASTTRGGDEQFF
NA	TRBJ2-2	TRBV18	TGTGCCAGCTCACCTGAAGGGGGTCACACCGGGGAGCTGTTTTTT	CASSPEGGHTGELFF
NA	TRBJ1-5	TRBV7-2	TGTGCCAGCAGCTTACTGGGCAGGGAAAATCAGCCCCAGCATTTT	CASSLLGRENQPQHF
NA	TRBJ2-2	TRBV6-4	TGTGCCAGCAGTGACTCACAGGGTGGCACCGGGGAGCTGTTTTTT	CASSDSQGGTGELFF
TRBD1	TRBJ2-1	TRBV30	TGTGCCTGGAGTGGGGACAGGGGGCACATCATTACCTACAATGAGCAGTTCTTC	CAWSGDRGHIITYNEQFF
NA	TRBJ2-7	TRBV13	TGTGCCAGCAGCTTAGGGTCGAGGGGAGGAGGTGCGGACGAGCAGTACTTC	CASSLGSRGGGADEQYF
NA	TRBJ2-7	TRBV19	TGTGCCAGTAGTCCCGGGTTCCAGGAGCAGTACTTC	CASSPGFQEQYF
TRBD1	TRBJ2-2	TRBV6-1	TGTGCCAGCAGTGAAGTGGTTTCGGGACAGGGGTTCTTGGCCGGGGAGCTGTTTTTT	CASSEVVSGQGFLAGELFF
NA	TRBJ2-1	TRBV7-6	TGTGCCAGCAGCTTAGTTCTCAGGGGCAGGGGTCCATCTGAGCAGTTCTTC	CASSLVLRGRGPSEQFF
NA	TRBJ1-2	TRBV11-2	TGTGCCAGCAGTGTAGGACAGTCTTATGGCTACACCTTC	CASSVGQSYGYTF
NA	TRBJ2-3	TRBV30	TGTGCCTGGGGGGAGACAAATACGCAGTATTTT	CAWGETNTQYF
NA	TRBJ2-1	TRBV4-1	TGCGCCAGCAGCCAAGAGGCCTTAGCTGCTGAGCAGTTCTTC	CASSQEALAAEQFF
TRBD1	TRBJ2-4	TRBV7-9	TGTGCCAGCAGCGCGGGACAGGGGAACATTCAGTACTTC	CASSAGQGNIQYF
TRBD2	TRBJ2-1	TRBV11-1	TGTGCCAGCAGCTTCGGCGGGAGCTCCTACAATGAGCAGTTCTTC	CASSFGGSSYNEQFF
TRBD1	TRBJ2-5	TRBV6-5	TGTGCCAGCAGTCAGACCCGGACAGGGCAAGAGACCCAGTACTTC	CASSQTRTGQETQYF
TRBD2	TRBJ2-1	TRBV13	TGTGCCAGCAGCTTGTGGGCCAGGACTAGCGGCAATGAGCAGTTCTTC	CASSLWARTSGNEQFF
NA	TRBJ1-1	TRBV10-2	TGCGCCAGCAGTGTTCGGTACACTGAAGCTTTCTTT	CASSVRYTEAFF
NA	TRBJ2-7	TRBV7-3	TGTGCCAGCAGCTCCGGACAAGGGAACGAGCAGTACTTC	CASSSGQGNEQYF